This T cell receptor beta chain was sequenced for a study of blood T cell repertoires in COVID-19. Participant reports of clinical history set cohort assignment. Cohort 3 donors were reported recovered after two negative PCRs, clearance, or symptom resolution. The CDR3 runs 13 residues. CDR1 is MNHEY and CDR2 is SVGEGT in the germline V gene. Trimming removed 2 bases at V and 6 bases at J, with 11 bases between. Sequencing used immunoSEQ multiplex PCR; TCRdb keeps in-frame clones, though not all of them. The sample yields approximately 320,000 clones, around 90% seen once. The chain has TRBV6-2 or TRBV6-3 and TRBJ2-7; TRBD2 is a possible D gene (5 bases). Sequencing was done on a sample of PBMCs or T cells enriched from blood (not recorded which). The clonotype was recovered from a man aged 55 to 70 who had recovered from COVID-19. DNA for the CDR3: TGTGCCAGCAGTTACGGTAGCGTTGTCGAGCAGTACTTC. This sequence encodes CASSYGSVVEQYF.